Shown below are 3 T cell receptor beta chains from a single sample sequenced in a study of blood T cell repertoires in COVID-19 (dated by TCRdb to 2018 to 2021). The receptor library was made with the immunoSEQ multiplex PCR assay. The table was pulled from immuneACCESS by TCRdb, which kept in-frame rearrangements only. Such tables lose some clones; where checked, under half of the loss comes from unresolved V genes, and the rest has no known cause. This sample holds approximately 180,000 clones; 88% were observed only once. Jointly, the top ten make up about 4.4% of the sample. The material sequenced was peripheral blood. Source of these receptors: a human donor in a cohort sampled during active COVID-19.

V is TRBV29-1 and J is TRBJ1-5, with 8 positions matching TRBD1. The CDR3 has 18 amino acids. Per germline, CDR1 SQVTM and CDR2 ANQGSEA. Trimming at V came to 4 bases and at J to 2 bases, leaving 16 bases not matched to a gene. The DNA of the CDR3 is TGCAGCGTTGCGATGGGAACAGGGGGGGCTAATGGCAATCAGCCCCAGCATTTT. Translated: CSVAMGTGGANGNQPQHF.

This clone was recorded once. The V gene is TRBV29-1, the J gene TRBJ1-2; 9 nucleotides agree with TRBD1. Losses at the gene ends were 4 bases for V and 1 base for J; bases not matched to a gene: 1. Germline assignment: CDR1 SQVTM and CDR2 ANQGSEA. The CDR3 loop spans 13 amino acids. Written as DNA, the CDR3 is TGCAGCGTTGTGGACAGGGGTAACTATGGCTACACCTTC. It is translated as CSVVDRGNYGYTF.

This chain uses TRBV10-3 with TRBJ1-6; maybe TRBD1 (5 bases). This CDR3 has 15 residues. The germline V gene encodes CDR1 ENHRY and CDR2 SYGVKD. Trimming left V 4 bases short and J 10 bases short, with 17 bases between. In DNA form, the CDR3 reads TGTGCCATCAGTGTGCAACGAGACAGTTCCTCACCCCTCCACTTT. Its translation is CAISVQRDSSSPLHF.